A single sample is the source of the 30 T cell receptor beta chains below, sequenced in a study of molecular identifiers for immune sequencing clone quantification. TCRdb processed the PCR reads anew with MiXCR; each CDR3 protein has one entry. The sample shows about 510,000 distinct CDR3 sequences, 25% of them seen only once. Sequencing was performed on naive CD8+ T cells from blood, with Jurkat cell RNA spiked in. Subset of the sample: FACS-sorted CD8+CD4-CCR7+CD45RA+ naive T cells. These receptors all stem from a human donor in good health. Some libraries in this study had Jurkat cell RNA spiked in.

The chain employs TRBV19 and TRBJ2-6; TRBD1 agrees at 7 bases. V was pared by 8 bases and J by 0 bases, with 7 bases of the junction left unmatched. Germline V gene sequence: CDR1 LNHDA, CDR2 SQIVND (reference sequence). There are 16 residues in the CDR3. This chain's CDR3 is CASVDRADSGANVLTF. DNA of the CDR3: TGTGCCAGTGTCGACAGGGCCGACTCTGGGGCCAACGTCCTGACTTTC.

This clonotype was counted between two and nine times. V usage is TRBV7-9 and J usage is TRBJ2-1; 7 bases agree with TRBD2. Trimming cost V 5 bases and J 7 bases; bases outside gene matches: 14. The CDR3 sequence is 16 residues long. Per the germline V gene, CDR1 is SEHNR and CDR2 is FQNEAQ (reference sequence). CDR3 loop: CASSHLLTTSTNEQFF. CDR3 DNA sequence: TGTGCCAGCAGCCACTTACTAACGACTAGCACGAATGAGCAGTTCTTC.

Worth noting for this clonotype: A much larger clone is a single base away; this may be a read error. The genes are TRBV7-9 and TRBJ2-3; tentative D call: TRBD2 (6 bases). Trimming pared 2 bases from V and 4 bases from J, leaving 13 bases between. CDR3 length equals 15 residues. Germline V gives CDR1 SEHNR, CDR2 FQNEAQ (reference sequence). CDR3 DNA: TGTGCCAGCAGCTTAAGCAGGAGGGCCGCAGATACGCAGTATTTT. Translated, it gives CASSLSRRAADTQYF.

The chain is built from TRBV10-3 and TRBJ2-5, with D possibly matching TRBD2 (6 bases). Germline V gene data show CDR1 as ENHRY and CDR2 as SYGVKD. Trimming pared 2 bases from V and 2 bases from J, leaving 12 bases between. This CDR3 contains 15 residues. DNA for the CDR3: TGTGCCATCAGTGAGGGGGTCGCGGGACAAGAGACCCAGTACTTC. Encoded protein: CAISEGVAGQETQYF.

This clonotype was seen many times. The rearrangement uses TRBV29-1 and TRBJ2-7; D call uncertain. Germline CDR1 is SQVTM and CDR2 is ANQGSEA. The CDR3 is 12 residues long. V was cut by 7 bases and J by 3 bases, with 13 bases left in between. As DNA, the CDR3 is TGCAGCGCCCCTCAGCGCAGCTACGAGCAGTACTTC. It specifies CSAPQRSYEQYF.

The rearrangement links TRBV25-1 to TRBJ2-1, with D unresolved. The V end was cut by 4 bases, the J end by 3 bases, with 7 bases between. Germline CDR1 is MGHDK and CDR2 is SYGVNS. The CDR3 runs 13 residues. As DNA, the CDR3 is TGTGCCAGCAGTGGCCAAGTCTACAATGAGCAGTTCTTC. It encodes CASSGQVYNEQFF.

The chain has TRBV6-2 or TRBV6-3 and TRBJ2-7; 8 nucleotides match TRBD1. The trim removed 3 bases at V and 3 bases at J, leaving 13 bases unmatched. CDR1 is MNHEY, CDR2 SVGEGT, per germline. The CDR3 is 17 residues long. This chain's CDR3 is CASSYLGSGQVGYEQYF. The CDR3 nucleotides are TGTGCCAGCAGTTATCTGGGCTCGGGACAGGTCGGCTACGAGCAGTACTTC.

This clonotype has a handful of counts. The chain's CDR3 is CASSATDEETQYF. CDR3 nucleotides: TGTGCCAGCAGCGCGACTGATGAAGAGACCCAGTACTTC. This chain connects TRBV13 to TRBJ2-5; D not certain. Germline V gene data show CDR1 as PRHDT and CDR2 as FYEKMQ (reference sequence). The V end was cut by 5 bases, the J end by 3 bases, with 10 bases between. This CDR3 is 13 amino acids long. Supplemented by reference TRBV13 and TRBJ2-5, the full variable domain reads AAGVIQSPRHLIKEKRETATLKCYPIPRHDTVYWYQQGPGQDPQFLISFYEKMQSDKGSIPDRFSAQQFSDYHSELNMSSLELGDSALYFCASSATDEETQYFGPGTRLLVL.

The genes are TRBV27 and TRBJ2-7; 14 bases align to TRBD2. The germline CDR1 and CDR2 sequences are MNHEY and SMNVEV (reference sequence). J was trimmed by 2 bases and V by 10 bases; bases with no gene match: 7. The CDR3 loop spans 15 amino acids. DNA for the CDR3: TGTGCCACCAGACTAGCGGGAGGGATAACCTACGAGCAGTACTTC. Amino acids: CATRLAGGITYEQYF.

This clonotype was seen a handful of times. The chain uses TRBV6-6 and TRBJ2-7, with D tentatively TRBD1 (6 bases). The CDR3 runs to 14 residues. In germline, CDR1 is MNHNY, CDR2 SVGAGI (reference sequence). V lost 0 bases and J 7 bases, leaving 13 bases between the germline ends. This CDR3 is CASSYSARGGEQYF. The CDR3 DNA sequence: TGTGCCAGCAGTTACTCAGCCAGGGGTGGTGAGCAGTACTTC.

This clonotype was recorded at least ten times. The chain is built from TRBV5-1 and TRBJ2-7, with D perhaps assigned TRBD1 or TRBD2 (7 bases each). Per the germline V gene, CDR1 is SGHRS and CDR2 is YFSETQ. V was cut by 4 bases and J by 3 bases, with 17 bases left in between. CDR3 length equals 15 residues. This CDR3 is CASSPAGRGLYEQYF. The CDR3 DNA sequence: TGCGCCAGCAGCCCGGCGGGGAGGGGGCTCTACGAGCAGTACTTC.

This clonotype occurred a few times. This rearrangement joins TRBV19 to TRBJ2-5, with TRBD1 identical over 10 bases. CDR1 LNHDA and CDR2 SQIVND come from the germline V gene (reference sequence). The V gene end was trimmed by 5 bases and the J gene end by 0 bases; junction bases not matched to a gene: 3. The CDR3 has 15 amino acids. CDR3 nucleotide sequence: TGTGCCAGTAGTCCTGACAGGGGGCACCAAGAGACCCAGTACTTC. Protein: CASSPDRGHQETQYF.

This chain connects TRBV27 to TRBJ1-4, with D perhaps matching TRBD1 (5 bases). Germline values: CDR1 MNHEY, CDR2 SMNVEV (reference sequence). Trimming took 3 bases from V and 4 from J, leaving 9 bases between them. The CDR3 consists of 14 residues. CDR3 sequence reads: CASSFRGVNEKLFF. The CDR3 region has the DNA TGTGCCAGCAGTTTTCGAGGGGTTAATGAAAAACTGTTTTTT.

This chain connects TRBV7-9 to TRBJ1-4; D is ambiguous. This CDR3 has 16 residues. Between the trimmed V and J ends, which lost 5 bases and 0 bases, there was a span of 13 bases. The germline V gene has CDR1 SEHNR and CDR2 FQNEAQ (reference sequence). CDR3 in DNA: TGTGCCAGCAGCCTACCCTCATGGACAACTAATGAAAAACTGTTTTTT. Translating gives CASSLPSWTTNEKLFF.

This clonotype was counted between two and nine times. This CDR3 is missing its conserved last phenylalanine or tryptophan, likely due to a read error. No DNA is shown, since the ends of the CDR3 on it are uncertain; the CDR3 is the one TCRdb lists. The V gene is TRBV5-8, the J gene TRBJ1-1; the D segment call TRBD1 is taken from the table without a DNA check. CDR1 and CDR2 (germline): SGHTS, YDEGEE. The CDR3 adds up to 9 amino acids, both ends counted. This CDR3 reads CASSMEQGT.

This clonotype has at least ten counts. The chain links TRBV7-9 to TRBJ1-5; D perhaps matches TRBD1 (6 bases). The germline gives CDR1 SEHNR, CDR2 FQNEAQ (reference sequence). Trimming took 0 bases from V and 2 from J, leaving 23 bases between them. The CDR3 runs 20 residues. Here the CDR3 reads CASSLASGGREKVGNQPQHF. The CDR3 DNA is TGTGCCAGCAGCTTAGCTTCTGGGGGCAGGGAAAAGGTGGGCAATCAGCCCCAGCATTTT.

This clonotype has a count of ten or more. This chain uses TRBV27 with TRBJ1-5, with 7 nucleotides matching TRBD1. CDR3 length equals 14 residues. The germline V gene encodes CDR1 MNHEY and CDR2 SMNVEV (reference sequence). V trimming: 4 bases; J trimming: 5 bases; junction bases outside the gene matches: 5. The CDR3 DNA follows: TGTGCCAGCAGTTACGGAAGGGGGCATCAGCCCCAGCATTTT. Protein product: CASSYGRGHQPQHF.

This clonotype was observed a handful of times. The chain is built from TRBV27 and TRBJ1-1; weak D call: TRBD1 (6 bases). The germline V and J ends were trimmed by 4 bases and 6 bases, with 18 bases remaining between them. Looked up from germline, CDR1 is MNHEY and CDR2 is SMNVEV (reference sequence). This CDR3 has 15 residues. CDR3 in amino acids: CASSYSVGGQPEAFF. The CDR3 DNA reads as TGTGCCAGCAGTTACTCAGTCGGGGGCCAACCTGAAGCTTTCTTT.

About this clonotype itself: A much larger clone sits a single nucleotide away, making a read error possible. This chain links TRBV12-3 or TRBV12-4 with TRBJ2-4, with D uncertain. This CDR3 region has 15 residues. The CDR3 DNA reads as TGTGCCAGCGGATTACGACCCCGAGGCAAAAACATTCAGTGCTTC. This encodes CASGLRPRGKNIQCF.

About this clonotype: A much larger clone is a single base away; this may be a read error. Given the absence of the conserved phenylalanine or tryptophan at the CDR3 end, a read error is likely. The chain recombines TRBV30 with TRBJ1-1; 8 bases map to TRBD1. CDR3 size: 11 residues. Germline CDR1 and CDR2: GTSNPN and SVGIG (reference sequence). Trimming took 5 bases from V and 5 from J; bases not matched to a gene: 1. Written as DNA, the CDR3 is TGTGCCTGGGGACAGGGAACTGAAGCTTTCTCT. Its translation is CAWGQGTEAFS.

The table lists this clonotype with many counts. This chain connects TRBV6-5 to TRBJ2-1; D is unclear. The CDR3 sequence is 13 residues long. The germline V gene has CDR1 MNHEY and CDR2 SVGAGI. V was pared by 0 bases and J by 5 bases, with 5 bases between. CDR3 region: CASSYSVDNEQFF. DNA for the CDR3: TGTGCCAGCAGTTACTCTGTCGACAATGAGCAGTTCTTC.

This clonotype was detected only a few times. This chain links TRBV7-3 with TRBJ2-4; D ambiguous. The V end lost 3 bases, the J end lost 0 bases, and 9 bases lay between the germline ends. Germline assignment: CDR1 SGHTA and CDR2 FQGTGA. The CDR3 spans 15 residues. CDR3 residues: CASSLIPIAKNIQYF. The CDR3 region has the DNA TGTGCCAGCAGCTTGATCCCCATAGCCAAAAACATTCAGTACTTC.

This clonotype was observed a handful of times. Without the conserved terminal phenylalanine or tryptophan, this CDR3 likely stems from a read error. CDR3 in DNA: TGTGCCAGTAGTATAGAAGGGGAGATGAACACTGAAGCTTTCCTT. Its protein is CASSIEGEMNTEAFL. This rearrangement joins TRBV19 to TRBJ1-1; TRBD1 is a possible D gene (5 bases). CDR1 LNHDA and CDR2 SQIVND come from the germline V gene (reference sequence). Trimming cost V 0 bases and J 0 bases, with 8 bases left between them. This CDR3 comprises 15 residues.

This clonotype has at least ten counts. The chain links TRBV7-6 to TRBJ2-7; 7 bases are a match to TRBD1. Germline assignment: CDR1 SGHVS and CDR2 FNYEAQ. Losses at the gene ends were 5 bases for V and 0 bases for J; bases not matched to a gene: 4. The CDR3 is made up of 14 amino acids. The CDR3 region is CASSLDRDSYEQYF. The CDR3 DNA sequence: TGTGCCAGCAGCCTCGACAGGGACTCCTACGAGCAGTACTTC. The variable domain in full, completed from reference TRBV7-6 and TRBJ2-7, reads GAGVSQSPRYKVTKRGQDVALRCDPISGHVSLYWYRQALGQGPEFLTYFNYEAQQDKSGLPNDRFSAERPEGSISTLTIQRTEQRDSAMYRCASSLDRDSYEQYFGPGTRLTVT.

This clonotype has more than one count but fewer than ten. The J gene is TRBJ2-3, the V gene TRBV5-6, with TRBD2 matching 7 bases. V gave up 6 bases and J gave up 3 bases; unmatched junction bases: 7. The CDR3 covers 14 residues. Germline V gene lookup returns CDR1 SGHDT and CDR2 YYEEEE. The CDR3 nucleotides are TGTGCCAGCATACCTACTAGCGAGACAGATACGCAGTATTTT. Translating gives CASIPTSETDTQYF.

This clonotype has a count of ten or more. J is TRBJ2-5 and V is TRBV30; TRBD2 might be the D (5 bases). V dropped 0 bases and J dropped 4 bases, with 9 bases sitting between them. Germline V gives CDR1 GTSNPN, CDR2 SVGIG (reference sequence). The CDR3 has 13 residues. In DNA form, the CDR3 reads TGTGCCTGGAGTGTTCGAGGGAGAGAGACCCAGTACTTC. This codes for CAWSVRGRETQYF.

This clonotype was recorded a few times. The gene calls are TRBV5-1 and TRBJ2-3; tentatively, D is TRBD2 (6 bases). Germline values: CDR1 SGHRS, CDR2 YFSETQ. The CDR3 loop spans 15 amino acids. Trimming removed 4 bases at V and 2 bases at J, with 14 bases between. CDR3 nucleotide sequence: TGCGCCAGCAGCCCTAGGGGACTCACCACAGATACGCAGTATTTT. Its protein is CASSPRGLTTDTQYF.

The chain uses TRBV21-1 and TRBJ2-5; the listed D gene, TRBD2, was not tested against the DNA. TRBV21-1 is marked as a pseudogene. The CDR3 covers 16 residues. In DNA, the CDR3 is TGTGCCAGCAGCACCCACCCAGTCCAGCGGGAAGAGACCCAGTACTTC. The encoded protein is CASSTHPVQREETQYF.

On this clonotype itself: A much larger clone sits a single nucleotide away, making a read error possible. This sequence joins TRBV4-1 and TRBJ2-7; 7 bases are shared with TRBD1. This CDR3 contains 14 residues. The germline V gene encodes CDR1 MGHRA and CDR2 YSYEKL. CDR3 in amino acids: CTSSQGDSSYEQYF. The DNA for the CDR3 is TGCACCAGCAGCCAAGGGGACAGCTCCTACGAGCAGTACTTC.

DNA for the CDR3: TGTGCCTGCGACAGGGGGGCTCGTTCTGGGGCCAACGTCCTGACTTTC. Its protein product is CACDRGARSGANVLTF. The rearrangement uses TRBV6-2 or TRBV6-3 and TRBJ2-6; 9 positions agree with TRBD1. This CDR3 has 16 residues. V was clipped by 11 bases and J by 1 base; unmatched bases: 9. CDR1 is MNHEY, CDR2 SVGEGT, per germline.